Listed below are T cell receptor beta chains from one sample, sequenced in a study of identical twins' blood T cells. MiXCR was run by TCRdb on the 5' RACE reads, yielding one entry per CDR3 protein. The sample includes about 370,000 distinct CDR3 sequences, about 28% of them seen just once. Sequenced: PBMCs. These receptors were collected from a woman between 18 and 50 years old in good health. CDR3s include the opening cysteine and the closing phenylalanine or tryptophan. A D gene is named only where the DNA matches it firmly. For some rows the clone size is stated as once, few or many, or as a class when expanded; others skip it.

j_call d_call clone_size v_call cdr3_nt cdr3_aa
TRBJ2-1 TRBD2 few TRBV25-1 TGTGCCAGCAGTGAAAGGGCCCCCCGGGACTACACGATCAATGAGCAGTTCTTC CASSERAPRDYTINEQFF
TRBJ1-2 . . TRBV9 TGTGCCAGCAGCGTTGACCCGGGACACCTGAACTATGGCTACACCTTC CASSVDPGHLNYGYTF
TRBJ1-5 . . TRBV27 TGTGCCAGCAGTGATCGGACGGGTAGCAATCAGCCCCAGCATTTT CASSDRTGSNQPQHF
TRBJ2-3 . many TRBV5-1 TGCGCCAGCAGCTTGGTTGGCACAGATACGCAGTATTTT CASSLVGTDTQYF
TRBJ2-1 . . TRBV18 TGTGCCAGCTCACCACCGTCCCAGAATGAGCAGTTCTTC CASSPPSQNEQFF
TRBJ1-3 . . TRBV20-1 TGCAGTGCTAGACACCCCCAGCGAGACACCATATATTTT CSARHPQRDTIYF
TRBJ1-1 TRBD1 many TRBV5-1 TGCGCCAGCAGCCCGGGGTTAGGGACAGATGAAGCTTTCTTT CASSPGLGTDEAFF
TRBJ2-2 . many TRBV24-1 TGTGCCACCAGTGATTTTAGGGGCACCGGGGAGCTGTTTTTT CATSDFRGTGELFF
TRBJ1-5 . few TRBV6-1 TGTGCCACGGGGGCTCCCGTTCTGGGTCTTCAGCCCCAGCATTTT CATGAPVLGLQPQHF
TRBJ1-3 TRBD1 many TRBV20-1 TGCAGTGCGACAGGGGGAGTGGGAAACACCATATATTTT CSATGGVGNTIYF
TRBJ1-1 . few TRBV7-9 TGTGCCAGCAGCTTAGTGTTAGGGCGCACTGAAGCTTTCTTT CASSLVLGRTEAFF
TRBJ2-1 . few TRBV20-1 TGCAGTGCATGGTCCAGGGGGGTCAATGAGCAGTTCTTC CSAWSRGVNEQFF
TRBJ1-4 . . TRBV20-1 TGCAGTGCTAGTAACGAAAAACTGTTTTTT CSASNEKLFF
TRBJ2-2 . . TRBV20-1 TGCAGTGCTAGTTTCAACGCGAGGACCGGGGAGCTGTTTTTT CSASFNARTGELFF
TRBJ1-5 . few TRBV9 TGTGCCAGCAGCCCGGGTGGCCTTAATCAGCCCCAGCATTTT CASSPGGLNQPQHF
TRBJ1-1 . few TRBV10-3 TGTGCCATCACGGAGAAGGGGAACACTGAAGCTTTCTTT CAITEKGNTEAFF
TRBJ2-2 . . TRBV27 TGTGCCAGCAGTTCTCAGGGGAATCTGGGCGGGGAGCTGTTTTTT CASSSQGNLGGELFF
TRBJ1-1 TRBD1 many TRBV5-1 TGCGCCAGCTACGACAGGGCCCATAGTCAAGCTTTCTTT CASYDRAHSQAFF
TRBJ2-1 TRBD2 . TRBV3-1 TGTGCCAGCAGCCAAGCAACTAGCGGGGGGGTCTCTGAGCAGTTCTTC CASSQATSGGVSEQFF
TRBJ1-1 . few TRBV7-9 TGTGCCAGCAGCCCTAGTGTTAGACAGAACACTGAAGCTTTCTTT CASSPSVRQNTEAFF
TRBJ2-1 TRBD2 . TRBV7-9 TGTGCCAGCAGCTTAGCGGGGACTAGCGGGAATGAGCAGTTCTTC CASSLAGTSGNEQFF
TRBJ1-1 . few TRBV10-3 TGTGCCATCAGTGCCCTTACAGACCCCTACACTGAAGTTTTCTTT CAISALTDPYTEVFF
TRBJ1-1 . few TRBV2 TGTGCCAGCAGTATTCAGGATGAAGCTTTCTTT CASSIQDEAFF
TRBJ2-1 . few TRBV9 TGTGCCAGCAGCGCGATACCGGGAACCTACAATGAGCAGTTCTTC CASSAIPGTYNEQFF